This passage covers 6 T cell receptor beta chains from one sample sequenced in a study of CD8 T cells in ankylosing spondylitis. A single record per CDR3 protein comes from TCRdb applying MiXCR to the 5' RACE reads. The repertoire consists of some 100,000 distinct CDR3 sequences, with roughly 8.7% occurring once and the leading ten covering nearly 10%. Sequencing input: blood, either unsorted or a sorted T cell fraction (not recorded which). The receptors derive from a male donor with ankylosing spondylitis or in good health (not recorded which).

This clonotype was detected many times. This chain uses TRBV6-2 or TRBV6-3 with TRBJ2-5, with 8 bases matching TRBD2. Germline V gene sequence: CDR1 MNHEY, CDR2 SVGEGT. The CDR3 sequence is 15 residues long. The trim removed 6 bases at V and 1 base at J, leaving 7 bases unmatched. The CDR3 DNA is TGTGCCAGCAGCGCCCTACTAGCGGCCCAAGAGACCCAGTACTTC. It encodes CASSALLAAQETQYF.

Many counts were recorded for this clonotype. The genes are TRBV29-1 and TRBJ1-5, with 7 bases fitting TRBD1. The germline V gene encodes CDR1 SQVTM and CDR2 ANQGSEA. This CDR3 has 16 amino acids. The ends lost 0 bases at V and 5 bases at J; junction bases unmatched: 10. CDR3 nucleotides: TGCAGCGTTGAAGATCACCCAGGGGGGGACTATCAGCCCCAGCATTTT. Its protein product is CSVEDHPGGDYQPQHF.

This clonotype came up many times. The rearrangement links TRBV6-5 to TRBJ1-1; TRBD1 agrees at 7 bases. With V trimmed by 8 bases and J by 6 bases, 3 bases remained unmatched. The CDR3 is 11 residues long. Germline V gene lookup returns CDR1 MNHEY and CDR2 SVGAGI. The CDR3 DNA follows: TGTGCCAGCGGGGGACAGCCTGAAGCTTTCTTT. This gives the protein CASGGQPEAFF.

This clonotype was detected many times. The chain links TRBV7-9 to TRBJ2-7; the D gene could be TRBD1 or TRBD2 (5 bases each). Germline CDR1 SEHNR, CDR2 FQNEAQ (reference sequence). V lost 3 bases, J lost 3 bases, and 12 bases lay in between. This CDR3 has 14 amino acids. CDR3 nucleotide sequence: TGTGCCAGCAGCTTCCCGGGACCCTTCTACGAGCAGTACTTC. This translates into CASSFPGPFYEQYF.

Many counts were recorded for this clonotype. The chain is built from TRBV6-2 or TRBV6-3 and TRBJ2-1; D unclear. Germline V CDR1 and CDR2: MNHEY, SVGEGT. Between the trimmed V and J ends, which lost 5 bases and 5 bases, there was a span of 10 bases. The length of the CDR3 is 13 residues. The CDR3 here is CASSLGPHNEQFF. The CDR3 DNA follows: TGTGCCAGCAGTCTTGGGCCCCACAATGAGCAGTTCTTC.

This clonotype appeared many times. The gene calls are TRBV5-1 and TRBJ2-7; D is possibly TRBD1 (6 bases). Per germline, CDR1 SGHRS and CDR2 YFSETQ. This CDR3 spans 15 amino acids. Trimming took 0 bases from V and 6 from J, leaving 16 bases between them. The CDR3 DNA follows: TGCGCCAGCAGCTTGGCGGGACATGGACGAAGCGAGCAGTACTTC. It codes for CASSLAGHGRSEQYF.